The 24 T cell receptor beta chains in this list originate from one sample, sequenced in a study of blood T cell repertoires in COVID-19. TCRdb keeps only in-frame clones here, not all; method: immunoSEQ multiplex PCR. Among roughly 210,000 clones listed, roughly 84% were seen once. Sequencing was performed on PBMCs or T cells enriched from blood (not recorded which). These receptors came from a man under 40 in a cohort exposed to, infected with or recovered from COVID-19 (not recorded which).

DNA of the CDR3: TGTGCCAGCAGTGATACTCGGAGGGTTCACAATCAGCCCCAGCATTTT. This translates into CASSDTRRVHNQPQHF. The rearrangement uses TRBV6-1 and TRBJ1-5, with unresolved D. V was clipped by 3 bases and J by 3 bases, with 15 bases between them. The CDR3 is 16 residues long. Germline CDR1 reads MNHNS; CDR2 reads SASEGT.

With respect to this clone: The DNA is omitted, as the CDR3 cannot be located on it reliably, and the CDR3 follows TCRdb's listing. V usage is TRBV7-2 and J usage is TRBJ2-6; TRBD1, the table's D call, lacks a check against the DNA. Germline V gene lookup returns CDR1 SGHTA and CDR2 FQGNSA. The CDR3 length equals 17 residues, ends included. CDR3 residues: CASSSSGQGAGANVLTF.

The genes are TRBV20-1 and TRBJ2-7; TRBD2 aligns across 9 bases. CDR3 size: 15 residues. The ends lost 3 bases at V and 5 bases at J; junction bases unmatched: 11. Germline CDR1 and CDR2: DFQATT and SNEGSKA (reference sequence). The CDR3 DNA follows: TGCAGTGCTAGTCTTCCAGCGGGAGGTTCCCACGAGCAGTACTTC. Its protein product is CSASLPAGGSHEQYF.

The J gene is TRBJ2-5, the V gene TRBV10-1, with a tentative D call TRBD1 (6 bases). Germline CDR1 reads WNHNN; CDR2 reads SYGVQD (reference sequence). This CDR3 has 13 amino acids. V shed 7 bases and J shed 5 bases, with 14 bases lying between them. This CDR3 is CASNRDFGETQYF. The CDR3 DNA sequence: TGCGCCAGCAACAGGGATTTTGGTGAGACCCAGTACTTC.

The chain carries TRBV6-5 and TRBJ1-4, with 8 bases matching TRBD1. Trimming cost V 2 bases and J 9 bases; bases outside gene matches: 11. Germline loops: CDR1 MNHEY, CDR2 SVGAGI. There are 16 residues in the CDR3. The CDR3 bases are TGTGCCAGCAGTTACGCTACAGGGGGTGCCTCCCAAAAACTGTTTTTT. It translates to CASSYATGGASQKLFF.

The chain has TRBV9 and TRBJ2-3; tentative D call: TRBD2 (5 bases). V lost 7 bases and J 4 bases, leaving 7 bases between the germline ends. The CDR3 has 11 residues. Per the germline V gene, CDR1 is SGDLS and CDR2 is YYNGEE. The CDR3 sequence: CASGRADTQYF. The CDR3 coding sequence is TGTGCCAGCGGGCGGGCAGATACGCAGTATTTT.

The chain is built from TRBV4-1 and TRBJ2-7; 9 nucleotides agree with TRBD1. Germline CDR1 is MGHRA and CDR2 is YSYEKL. Germline trimming cut 3 bases from V and 3 bases from J; bases unmatched to any gene: 9. CDR3 size: 16 residues. The CDR3 region has the DNA TGCGCCAGCAGCCAGGTCCCGGGACAGGGTGGCTACGAGCAGTACTTC. Its protein is CASSQVPGQGGYEQYF.

CDR3 in amino acids: CASSVLTGRATGELFF. The DNA for the CDR3 is TGTGCCAGCAGCGTGCTGACAGGGCGCGCGACCGGGGAGCTGTTTTTT. The chain combines TRBV9 with TRBJ2-2; 7 bases match TRBD1. The CDR3 extends over 16 amino acids. The V and J ends lost 2 bases and 5 bases, in that order; junction bases with no gene match: 9. Germline V gives CDR1 SGDLS, CDR2 YYNGEE. The full variable domain, completed using reference TRBV9 and TRBJ2-2, is DSGVTQTPKHLITATGQRVTLRCSPRSGDLSVYWYQQSLDQGLQFLIQYYNGEERAKGNILERFSAQQFPDLHSELNLSSLELGDSALYFCASSVLTGRATGELFFGEGSRLTVL.

The chain joins TRBV24-1 to TRBJ2-3, with 8 positions matching TRBD1. The J segment lost 1 base and the V segment lost 1 base, leaving 3 bases of the junction unmatched. The CDR3 is made up of 16 amino acids. The germline V gene encodes CDR1 KGHDR and CDR2 SFDVKD. CDR3 sequence (DNA): TGTGCCACCAGTGATTTACAGGGGGTCGGCACAGATACGCAGTATTTT. Its translation: CATSDLQGVGTDTQYF.

The rearrangement uses TRBV15 and TRBJ2-5; TRBD1 matches 8 bases. Trimming at V came to 8 bases and at J to 5 bases, leaving 7 bases not matched to a gene. This CDR3 region has 13 residues. Per germline, CDR1 LNHNV and CDR2 YYDKDF (reference sequence). CDR3 DNA: TGTGCCACCCGGGACAGGATATTGGAGACCCAGTACTTC. Its translation is CATRDRILETQYF.

This clone was observed a single time. This chain links TRBV12-5 with TRBJ2-2; tentatively, D is TRBD2 (5 bases). The CDR3 runs to 13 residues. Per the germline V gene, CDR1 is LGHNT and CDR2 is FRNRAP. V shed 3 bases and J shed 8 bases, with 10 bases lying between them. For the CDR3, the DNA is TGTGCTAGTGGTTTAGGCGGGCGGGGGGAGCTGTTTTTT. This translates into CASGLGGRGELFF.

The rearrangement links TRBV29-1 to TRBJ2-7; TRBD2 matches at 8 bases. The CDR3 has 16 residues. CDR1 SQVTM and CDR2 ANQGSEA come from the germline V gene. Losses at the gene ends were 7 bases for V and 3 bases for J; bases not matched to a gene: 17. The CDR3 is CSALPVGGGQDYEQYF. DNA for the CDR3: TGCAGCGCCCTCCCAGTCGGCGGGGGGCAGGACTACGAGCAGTACTTC.

The rearrangement uses TRBV6-5 and TRBJ1-5, with D maybe TRBD1 (6 bases). Trimming stripped 6 bases from V and 3 bases from J, with 12 bases between. Per the germline V gene, CDR1 is MNHEY and CDR2 is SVGAGI. This CDR3 is built from 14 residues. The CDR3: CASSGGTTNQPQHF. The CDR3 DNA reads as TGTGCCAGCAGCGGGGGGACAACCAATCAGCCCCAGCATTTT.

In this sample, this clone turned up once. The V and J genes are TRBV28 and TRBJ2-7; possibly TRBD1 for D (6 bases). The CDR3 is 13 amino acids. Germline values: CDR1 MDHEN, CDR2 SYDVKM. With 6 bases removed from V and 1 base from J, the gap between germline ends came to 10 bases. CDR3 sequence: CASSRGQSYEQYF. CDR3 DNA: TGTGCCAGCAGCCGCGGACAGTCCTACGAGCAGTACTTC. Supplemented by reference TRBV28 and TRBJ2-7, the full variable domain reads DVKVTQSSRYLVKRTGEKVFLECVQDMDHENMFWYRQDPGLGLRLIYFSYDVKMKEKGDIPEGYSVSREKKERFSLILESASTNQTSMYLCASSRGQSYEQYFGPGTRLTVT.

This clone occurred a few times. This CDR3 reads CASSLDRALGSSYEQYF. CDR3 nucleotide sequence: TGTGCCAGCAGCTTAGATCGAGCGCTGGGTAGCTCCTACGAGCAGTACTTC. J is TRBJ2-7 and V is TRBV11-2, with D hard to call. This CDR3 comprises 17 residues. Germline CDR1 and CDR2: SGHAT and FQNNGV. The ends were cut back, 0 bases at V and 0 bases at J, with 15 bases in the middle.

This chain uses TRBV7-9 with TRBJ1-1; D possibly corresponds to TRBD1 (5 bases). Germline V gene data show CDR1 as SEHNR and CDR2 as FQNEAQ (reference sequence). This CDR3 contains 13 residues. V lost 3 bases and J 5 bases, leaving 10 bases between the germline ends. In nucleotides, the CDR3 is TGTGCCAGCAGCTTCCAGGGTGGTACTGAAGCTTTCTTT. This codes for CASSFQGGTEAFF.

The chain employs TRBV28 and TRBJ1-5, with unresolved D. Trimming removed 0 bases from V and 2 bases from J, with 11 bases in between. The CDR3 runs 16 residues. CDR1 is MDHEN and CDR2 is SYDVKM in the germline V gene. The CDR3 region is CASSLWGGSGNQPQHF. The CDR3 coding sequence is TGTGCCAGCAGTTTATGGGGAGGATCGGGCAATCAGCCCCAGCATTTT.

The CDR3 region has the DNA TGCGCCAGCAGTGAGCTAGCGGGAGCCGGGGAGCAGTACTTC. Translation gives CASSELAGAGEQYF. The chain is built from TRBV10-1 and TRBJ2-7; 10 positions agree with TRBD2. CDR3 length: 14 amino acids. CDR1 and CDR2 (germline): WNHNN, SYGVQD (reference sequence). The V and J ends lost 2 bases and 7 bases, in that order; junction bases with no gene match: 5.

This sequence joins TRBV14 and TRBJ2-1, with TRBD2 matching over 7 bases. The CDR3 is 17 amino acids. Germline values: CDR1 SGHDN, CDR2 FVKESK. V gave up 0 bases and J gave up 0 bases; unmatched junction bases: 5. CDR3 protein: CASSQDVGGSSYNEQFF. The CDR3, as DNA: TGTGCCAGCAGCCAAGACGTGGGAGGGAGCTCCTACAATGAGCAGTTCTTC. The full variable domain, with the rest looked up from reference TRBV14 and TRBJ2-1, is EAGVTQFPSHSVIEKGQTVTLRCDPISGHDNLYWYRRVMGKEIKFLLHFVKESKQDESGMPNNRFLAERTGGTYSTLKVQPAELEDSGVYFCASSQDVGGSSYNEQFFGPGTRLTVL.

The CDR3 DNA reads as TGTGCCACCAGTGACATCAGGGGGCGTGGGACAGATACGCAGTATTTT. Protein product: CATSDIRGRGTDTQYF. This chain joins TRBV24-1 and TRBJ2-3; 8 bases align to TRBD1. The germline V gene has CDR1 KGHDR and CDR2 SFDVKD. This CDR3 spans 16 amino acids. Trimming took 4 bases from V and 3 from J; bases not matched to a gene: 8.

The rearrangement joins TRBV20-1 to TRBJ2-7; D unresolved. V was trimmed by 5 bases and J by 4 bases, leaving 9 bases between them. From germline, CDR1 is DFQATT and CDR2 SNEGSKA (reference sequence). The length of the CDR3 is 11 residues. CDR3 nucleotides: TGCAGTGCTCAGGAACTTTACGAGCAGTACTTC. This encodes CSAQELYEQYF.

This chain links TRBV7-3 with TRBJ1-2; 7 positions match TRBD1. Trimming removed 2 bases from V and 7 bases from J; junction bases left unmatched: 4. CDR1 is SGHTA and CDR2 is FQGTGA in the germline V gene. The CDR3 is 13 amino acids. For the CDR3, the DNA is TGTGCCAGCAGCTTAGACAGGGAAGGTGGCTACACCTTC. It translates to CASSLDREGGYTF.

This clone was found once. The CDR3: CASPWRGGNQPQHF. DNA of the CDR3: TGCGCCAGCCCATGGAGGGGAGGCAATCAGCCCCAGCATTTT. The V gene is TRBV10-1, the J gene TRBJ1-5; weak D call: TRBD1 (5 bases). The CDR3 has 14 amino acids. Germline-derived CDR1 and CDR2 are WNHNN and SYGVQD (reference sequence). V lost 8 bases and J 2 bases, leaving 13 bases between the germline ends.

Regarding this clone: One end of the junction is discordant with germline, which a read error may explain. The CDR3 DNA reads TGCGCCAGCAGCTTTGACGGGGGTGGATGGGAAAAACTGTTTTTT. This encodes CASSFDGGGWEKLFF. The chain links TRBV7-2 to TRBJ1-4; D might be TRBD1 (5 bases). Germline CDR1 is SGHTA and CDR2 is FQGNSA. CDR3 length: 15 residues.